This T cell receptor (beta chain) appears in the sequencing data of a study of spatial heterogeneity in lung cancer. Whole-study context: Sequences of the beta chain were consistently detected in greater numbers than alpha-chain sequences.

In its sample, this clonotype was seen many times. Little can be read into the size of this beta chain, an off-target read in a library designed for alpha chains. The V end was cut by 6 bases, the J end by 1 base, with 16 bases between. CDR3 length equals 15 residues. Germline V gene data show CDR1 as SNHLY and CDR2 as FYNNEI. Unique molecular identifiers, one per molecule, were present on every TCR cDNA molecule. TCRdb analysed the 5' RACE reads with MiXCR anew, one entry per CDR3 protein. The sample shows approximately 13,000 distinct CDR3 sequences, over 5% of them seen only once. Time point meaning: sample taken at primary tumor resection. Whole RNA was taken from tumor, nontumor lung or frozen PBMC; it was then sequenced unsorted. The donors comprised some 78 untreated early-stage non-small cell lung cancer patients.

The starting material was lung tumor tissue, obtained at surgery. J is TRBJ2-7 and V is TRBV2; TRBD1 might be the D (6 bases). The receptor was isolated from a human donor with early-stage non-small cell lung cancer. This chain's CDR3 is CASSEQGTGSYEQYF. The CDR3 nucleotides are TGTGCCAGCAGCGAACAGGGAACCGGTTCCTACGAGCAGTACTTC.